This entry lists 8 T cell receptor beta chains sequenced from one sample in a study of CD8+CD57+ T cells in acquired aplastic anemia. Sequencing was done on patients that had shown CD8+CD57+ cell expansion by flow cytometry. Genomic DNA, the template, was used for profiling of the TCR beta VDJ and CDR3. TCRdb reprocessed the reads via MiXCR and lists one record per CDR3 protein. The repertoire has 150,000 to 170,000 distinct CDR3 sequences, about 48% of them found once; the top ten carry around 12%. Sequenced input: sorted CD4+, CD8+, or CD8+CD57+ T cells (not recorded which) from PBMCs. The origin of the receptors is a human donor with aplastic anemia.

The CDR3 here is CASSLEMAGEWIIAGELFF. The CDR3 coding sequence is TGTGCCAGCAGCTTAGAGATGGCAGGGGAATGGATTATTGCCGGGGAGCTGTTTTTT. The chain employs TRBV11-1 and TRBJ2-2; tentative D call: TRBD1 (6 bases). The V end lost 1 base, the J end lost 6 bases, and 24 bases lay between the germline ends. The CDR3 runs to 19 residues. Germline CDR1 is SGHAT and CDR2 is FQDESV (reference sequence).

The J gene is TRBJ2-7, the V gene TRBV10-3, with 9 bases identical to TRBD1. The CDR3 consists of 15 residues. V dropped 4 bases and J dropped 5; count of bases not matched to a gene: 9. Germline CDR1 and CDR2: ENHRY and SYGVKD. CDR3 in amino acids: CAISGAGTGLNEQYF. The CDR3 DNA follows: TGTGCCATCAGTGGTGCCGGGACAGGGCTTAACGAGCAGTACTTC.

This clonotype is a singleton in its sample. The gene calls are TRBV29-1 and TRBJ2-1; 8 nucleotides match TRBD1. CDR1 SQVTM and CDR2 ANQGSEA come from the germline V gene. CDR3 length: 15 residues. V lost 0 bases to trimming and J lost 0 bases; unmatched junction nucleotides: 1. The CDR3 nucleotides are TGCAGCGTTGAAGAGGGACAGGTCTCCTACAATGAGCAGTTCTTC. Encoded protein: CSVEEGQVSYNEQFF.

As for this clonotype: One base away lies a much larger clone, so this may be a sequencing read error. The rearrangement uses TRBV4-1 and TRBJ1-1, with D unresolved. CDR1 and CDR2 (germline): MGHRA, YSYEKL. The CDR3 has 13 amino acids. For the CDR3, the DNA is TGCGCCGGCAGCAACCGGGAGAACACTGAAGCTTTCTTT. Residues: CAGSNRENTEAFF.

The chain combines TRBV24-1 with TRBJ2-7; D may be TRBD2 (6 bases). Looked up from germline, CDR1 is KGHDR and CDR2 is SFDVKD. V was shortened by 3 bases and J by 6 bases, with 14 bases between the two germline ends. The CDR3 extends over 14 amino acids. Here the CDR3 DNA reads TGTGCCACCAGTGATGGGGCAGGGCGGGGCGAGCAGTACTTC. Its protein product is CATSDGAGRGEQYF.

The chain is built from TRBV12-3 or TRBV12-4 and TRBJ2-7; possibly TRBD1 for D (6 bases). Trimming pared 3 bases from V and 0 bases from J, leaving 9 bases between. This CDR3 contains 14 residues. CDR3 loop: CASSFGQSSYEQYF. The CDR3 DNA reads TGTGCCAGCAGTTTCGGACAGAGCTCCTACGAGCAGTACTTC.

The V gene is TRBV29-1, the J gene TRBJ2-1, with D possibly being TRBD2 (6 bases). This CDR3 is built from 16 residues. Germline CDR1 reads SQVTM; CDR2 reads ANQGSEA. Trimming took off 0 bases at V and 7 bases at J, with 19 bases between the two ends. As DNA, the CDR3 is TGCAGCGTTGAAGAGGGGAGGAACGCCGTCGGTAATGAGCAGTTCTTC. Translating it yields CSVEEGRNAVGNEQFF.

This clonotype showed up many times. This chain connects TRBV6-1 to TRBJ1-5; D gene unclear. This CDR3 is 15 amino acids long. From germline, CDR1 is MNHNS and CDR2 SASEGT. The V gene lost 6 bases and the J gene lost 0 bases, with 12 bases spanning the gap. CDR3 nucleotides: TGTGCCAGCAGACTCGGTCGAAATAGCAATCAGCCCCAGCATTTT. Encoded protein: CASRLGRNSNQPQHF.